The clone carrying this T cell receptor (beta chain) was seen a single time. In the original analysis: From reference gene primer amplification, estimates of nucleated cell counts were derived. The protocol was immunoSEQ multiplex PCR, while the TCRdb copy is restricted to in-frame clones and leaves out a portion. V, J and clone size reflect that table, while D and trimming were determined from the DNA. Of about 150,000 clones listed, around 84% are singletons. This record belongs to a study of blood T cell repertoires in COVID-19. Overall study context: Italy, Spain and the United States were the sources of the convalescent and acute COVID-19 samples. Sample material is recorded as cDNA or gDNA derived from T cells, B-cell-depleted T cells, or PBMCs.

This CDR3 has 17 amino acids. What was sequenced was peripheral blood. This chain joins TRBV12-1 and TRBJ2-5; TRBD2, the D gene given by the table, was not confirmed from the DNA. TRBV12-1 is reported as a pseudogene. The receptor comes from a woman aged 50 to 65 with acute or convalescent COVID-19. CDR3 nucleotide sequence: TGTGCCAGCAGCTTTGCGCGCCTAGCGGGAGGCGGAGAGACCCAGTACTTC. This codes for CASSFARLAGGGETQYF.